One sample yielded the 24 T cell receptor beta chains listed below, sequenced in a study of OX40 agonist ivuxolimab in advanced cancers. TCRdb keeps only in-frame clones here, not all; method: immunoSEQ multiplex PCR. The sample consists of some 72,000 clones, more than 80% of them appearing once. Sequenced here: CD4+ or CD8+ T cells sorted from blood, sampled in a trial of the OX40 agonist ivuxolimab. The receptors originated from an adult with an advanced solid tumor such as melanoma, head and neck, liver or kidney cancer.

The chain links TRBV30 to TRBJ1-6; D unresolved. Germline V CDR1 and CDR2: GTSNPN, SVGIG (reference sequence). The CDR3 totals 16 residues. Trimming removed 0 bases at V and 4 bases at J, with 13 bases between. The CDR3 nucleotides are TGTGCCTGGAGTGTTGGAGTAGTGCTGTATAATTCACCCCTCCACTTT. Its protein product is CAWSVGVVLYNSPLHF.

A remark on this clone: Other DNA sequences in this specimen translate into the identical CDR3. This chain joins TRBV18 and TRBJ2-7, with TRBD1 matching 10 bases. Unmatched junction bases numbered 5, after V lost 2 bases and J lost 4 bases. This CDR3 has 15 amino acids. Germline V gene sequence: CDR1 KGHSH, CDR2 LQKENI. In DNA form, the CDR3 reads TGTGCCAGCTCACCAGGGACAGGGGCAAAGTACGAGCAGTACTTC. Amino acid sequence: CASSPGTGAKYEQYF.

This clone was counted between two and nine times. The rearrangement joins TRBV27 to TRBJ1-1; TRBD1 might be the D (5 bases). The CDR3 has 15 residues. In germline, CDR1 is MNHEY, CDR2 SMNVEV (reference sequence). Trimming removed 4 bases from V and 5 bases from J, with 17 bases in between. CDR3 DNA: TGTGCCAGCAGTTCCCATAGGCAGGGTCGGACTGAAGCTTTCTTT. This gives the protein CASSSHRQGRTEAFF.

This clone is a singleton in its sample. This rearrangement joins TRBV5-1 to TRBJ2-3, with 8 bases fitting TRBD2. The V gene end was trimmed by 3 bases and the J gene end by 6 bases; junction bases not matched to a gene: 12. The CDR3 totals 16 residues. The germline gives CDR1 SGHRS, CDR2 YFSETQ. For the CDR3, the DNA is TGCGCCAGCAGCTCGGGACTAGGTTCCAAGCGGGATACGCAGTATTTT. It translates to CASSSGLGSKRDTQYF. The full variable domain, with the rest looked up from reference TRBV5-1 and TRBJ2-3, is KAGVTQTPRYLIKTRGQQVTLSCSPISGHRSVSWYQQTPGQGLQFLFEYFSETQRNKGNFPGRFSGRQFSNSRSEMNVSTLELGDSALYLCASSSGLGSKRDTQYFGPGTRLTVL.

This clone came up a few times. J is TRBJ2-3 and V is TRBV5-8; 9 bases line up with TRBD2. Looked up from germline, CDR1 is SGHTS and CDR2 is YDEGEE. The CDR3 spans 17 residues. Unmatched junction bases numbered 10, after V lost 0 bases and J lost 5 bases. The CDR3 loop reads CASSLGSSGALGDTQYF. For the CDR3, the DNA is TGTGCCAGCAGCTTGGGCTCTAGCGGGGCCCTAGGAGATACGCAGTATTTT.

The chain employs TRBV6-1 and TRBJ1-1, with 9 bases that match TRBD1. After removal of 6 bases from V and 1 base from J, the junction contained 3 bases not matched to a gene. Per the germline V gene, CDR1 is MNHNS and CDR2 is SASEGT. This CDR3 has 14 residues. As DNA, the CDR3 is TGTGCCAGCAGCCGGACAGGGGCGAACACTGAAGCTTTCTTT. Its protein is CASSRTGANTEAFF.

This clone was counted only a few times. This chain uses TRBV19 with TRBJ1-1; D possibly corresponds to TRBD1 (5 bases). The CDR3 consists of 13 residues. The V end was cut by 5 bases, the J end by 4 bases, with 11 bases between. Looked up from germline, CDR1 is LNHDA and CDR2 is SQIVND (reference sequence). Here the CDR3 reads CASSWGSRTEAFF. The CDR3 DNA reads TGTGCCAGTAGTTGGGGGAGTCGCACTGAAGCTTTCTTT.

V and J are TRBV25-1 and TRBJ2-2; D possibly matches TRBD1 or TRBD2 (5 bases each). V dropped 8 bases and J dropped 2 bases, with 15 bases sitting between them. CDR1 MGHDK and CDR2 SYGVNS come from the germline V gene. This CDR3 contains 15 residues. The CDR3 spells CASGGRDGNTGELFF. In DNA, the CDR3 is TGTGCCAGCGGGGGAAGAGACGGTAACACCGGGGAGCTGTTTTTT.

The chain is built from TRBV7-9 and TRBJ2-3; 7 bases map to TRBD1. This CDR3 region has 14 residues. Looked up from germline, CDR1 is SEHNR and CDR2 is FQNEAQ (reference sequence). V lost 5 bases to trimming and J lost 6 bases; unmatched junction nucleotides: 8. CDR3 in amino acids: CASSRDRDADTQYF. As DNA, the CDR3 is TGTGCCAGCAGCCGGGACAGAGACGCGGATACGCAGTATTTT.

CDR3 sequence reads: CASSVNPGLTDTQYF. The CDR3 DNA is TGTGCCAGCAGCGTAAATCCAGGGCTCACAGATACGCAGTATTTT. The chain joins TRBV9 to TRBJ2-3; tentative D call: TRBD1 (5 bases). Per the germline V gene, CDR1 is SGDLS and CDR2 is YYNGEE. The CDR3 loop spans 15 amino acids. Trimming took off 1 base at V and 2 bases at J, with 11 bases between the two ends.

The rearrangement links TRBV2 to TRBJ2-3; 10 nucleotides match TRBD1. V lost 6 bases, J lost 7 bases, and 7 bases stayed unmatched. The CDR3 has 14 amino acids. The germline CDR1 and CDR2 sequences are SNHLY and FYNNEI. The CDR3 region is CASRGTGDKNTQYF. The CDR3 DNA reads TGTGCCAGCAGGGGGACAGGGGACAAGAATACGCAGTATTTT.

The J gene is TRBJ1-5, the V gene TRBV28; D gene uncertain. CDR1 is MDHEN, CDR2 SYDVKM, per germline. This CDR3 has 15 amino acids. Trimming took off 3 bases at V and 8 bases at J, with 17 bases between the two ends. This CDR3 is CASSFQTANLKPQHF. Written as DNA, the CDR3 is TGTGCCAGCAGTTTCCAAACCGCCAACTTAAAGCCCCAGCATTTT.

The chain uses TRBV27 and TRBJ1-2; 12 positions agree with TRBD1. Looked up from germline, CDR1 is MNHEY and CDR2 is SMNVEV (reference sequence). The V gene end was trimmed by 5 bases and the J gene end by 4 bases; junction bases not matched to a gene: 14. CDR3 length: 18 amino acids. The CDR3 DNA reads TGTGCCAGCAGTCCAGGTCGGGACAGGGGGCTACGTGGCTATGGCTACACCTTC. Translated: CASSPGRDRGLRGYGYTF.

This chain uses TRBV28 with TRBJ2-1; 9 bases line up with TRBD2. The trim removed 6 bases at V and 6 bases at J, leaving 6 bases unmatched. This CDR3 contains 14 residues. Germline V lookup: CDR1 MDHEN, CDR2 SYDVKM. The CDR3 DNA reads as TGTGCCAGCAGACGCGGGGGGGCTGGCAATGAGCAGTTCTTC. Translated: CASRRGGAGNEQFF.

In its sample, this clone was seen once. J is TRBJ1-2 and V is TRBV27, with D perhaps TRBD1 (6 bases). Germline V gives CDR1 MNHEY, CDR2 SMNVEV (reference sequence). The V end was cut by 2 bases, the J end by 5 bases, with 9 bases between. The CDR3 is 13 amino acids. CDR3 bases: TGTGCCAGCAGTTTAGGCAGGGGTTATGGCTACACCTTC. This codes for CASSLGRGYGYTF.

The chain combines TRBV6-5 with TRBJ1-2; 9 positions agree with TRBD1. The CDR3 has 15 residues. Germline values: CDR1 MNHEY, CDR2 SVGAGI. The V and J ends lost 0 bases and 3 bases, in that order; junction bases with no gene match: 2. CDR3 residues: CASSYSTGGDYGYTF. The CDR3 coding sequence is TGTGCCAGCAGTTACTCGACAGGGGGGGACTATGGCTACACCTTC.

V gene TRBV19 combines with J gene TRBJ1-5; unclear D gene. CDR1 and CDR2 from the germline V gene are LNHDA and SQIVND (reference sequence). CDR3 size: 14 residues. V lost 1 base and J 1 base, leaving 5 bases between the germline ends. CDR3: CASSIAPSNQPQHF. DNA of the CDR3: TGTGCCAGTAGTATAGCCCCGAGCAATCAGCCCCAGCATTTT.

V gene TRBV11-1 combines with J gene TRBJ1-5; tentatively, D is TRBD1 (6 bases). V lost 5 bases and J 10 bases, leaving 15 bases between the germline ends. CDR1 is SGHAT and CDR2 is FQDESV in the germline V gene (reference sequence). The CDR3 is 13 amino acids. CDR3 region: CASSLGGSSPQHF. The CDR3 coding sequence is TGTGCCAGCAGCCTGGGGGGCAGCAGCCCCCAGCATTTT. Complete variable domain (other parts from reference TRBV11-1 and TRBJ1-5): EAEVAQSPRYKITEKSQAVAFWCDPISGHATLYWYRQILGQGPELLVQFQDESVVDDSQLPKDRFSAERLKGVDSTLKIQPAELGDSAMYLCASSLGGSSPQHFGDGTRLSIL.

V usage is TRBV7-2 and J usage is TRBJ2-3, with a possible D match to TRBD1 (7 bases). The length of the CDR3 is 16 residues. From germline, CDR1 is SGHTA and CDR2 FQGNSA. V lost 2 bases and J 3 bases, leaving 15 bases between the germline ends. CDR3 sequence (DNA): TGTGCCAGCAGCTTAATGGGGCAGGGGGGAACAGATACGCAGTATTTT. It encodes CASSLMGQGGTDTQYF. Supplemented by reference TRBV7-2 and TRBJ2-3, the full variable domain reads GAGVSQSPSNKVTEKGKDVELRCDPISGHTALYWYRQSLGQGLEFLIYFQGNSAPDKSGLPSDRFSAERTGGSVSTLTIQRTQQEDSAVYLCASSLMGQGGTDTQYFGPGTRLTVL.

The V and J genes are TRBV27 and TRBJ2-7, with 9 bases aligning to TRBD1. CDR1 and CDR2 from the germline V gene are MNHEY and SMNVEV (reference sequence). Trimming cost V 0 bases and J 7 bases; bases outside gene matches: 10. The CDR3 contains 16 residues. The CDR3 sequence: CASSLSKGQGIFEQYF. The CDR3 region has the DNA TGTGCCAGCAGTTTATCGAAGGGACAGGGAATATTTGAGCAGTACTTC.

The chain is built from TRBV5-6 and TRBJ2-7, with no clear D. Germline loops: CDR1 SGHDT, CDR2 YYEEEE. This CDR3 comprises 14 residues. The V gene lost 0 bases and the J gene lost 3 bases, with 10 bases spanning the gap. This chain's CDR3 is CASSLDFTNYEQYF. For the CDR3, the DNA is TGTGCCAGCAGCTTGGACTTCACCAACTACGAGCAGTACTTC.

V gene TRBV28 combines with J gene TRBJ2-2; 8 bases match TRBD2. This CDR3 comprises 17 residues. From germline, CDR1 is MDHEN and CDR2 SYDVKM. With 5 bases clipped from V and 3 bases from J, the junction kept 11 bases outside the gene matches. This CDR3 is CASSTPPGRGDTGELFF. The CDR3 DNA follows: TGTGCCAGCAGTACCCCACCCGGGCGGGGGGACACCGGGGAGCTGTTTTTT. Using reference TRBV28 and TRBJ2-2 for the parts outside the CDR3, the full variable domain is DVKVTQSSRYLVKRTGEKVFLECVQDMDHENMFWYRQDPGLGLRLIYFSYDVKMKEKGDIPEGYSVSREKKERFSLILESASTNQTSMYLCASSTPPGRGDTGELFFGEGSRLTVL.

The chain joins TRBV18 to TRBJ2-7; 10 bases fit TRBD1. With 4 bases clipped from V and 0 bases from J, the junction kept 3 bases outside the gene matches. The CDR3 totals 15 residues. Germline V lookup: CDR1 KGHSH, CDR2 LQKENI. CDR3 loop: CASSLGTGASYEQYF. In nucleotides, the CDR3 is TGTGCCAGCTCACTAGGGACAGGGGCCTCCTACGAGCAGTACTTC.

This clone was picked up a small number of times. This chain joins TRBV28 and TRBJ1-2; D is ambiguous. Germline V gives CDR1 MDHEN, CDR2 SYDVKM. This CDR3 comprises 15 residues. V was pared by 5 bases and J by 4 bases, with 17 bases between. CDR3 residues: CASSPTQGMVYGYTF. The CDR3 DNA reads as TGTGCCAGCAGTCCAACGCAAGGGATGGTCTATGGCTACACCTTC.